This T cell receptor (beta chain) is from a study of T cells after yellow fever vaccination. TCRdb used MiXCR to reprocess the 5' RACE reads, holding one entry per CDR3 protein. Seen here are a few hundred thousand distinct CDR3 sequences, roughly 8.4% observed once, and the top ten hold 17%. Concerning this clonotype itself: No antigen is known for it.

Whole-study results and caveats: Reappearance after the booster was seen for most primary-vaccination clones, at approximately 97% CD4 and around 88% CD8. Any FACS-sorted repertoire could hold abundant clonotypes that contaminate it from the bulk population.

Germline CDR1 is SGHTA and CDR2 is FQGTGA. The CDR3 totals 13 residues. V was pared by 5 bases and J by 7 bases, with 11 bases between. The chain uses TRBV7-3 and TRBJ2-2; tentative D call: TRBD2 (6 bases). The clonotype comes from a man younger than 35 who received the YFV17D yellow fever vaccine. The source material was PBMCs, sampled roughly 45 days after the first yellow fever vaccination. In nucleotides, the CDR3 is TGTGCCAGCAGCGGAGGGTCCGGCGGGGAGCTGTTTTTT. This gives the protein CASSGGSGGELFF.